This TCR beta chain was found in a study of cytomegalovirus exposure and HLA in healthy donors. The study's findings and limits: Presence/absence analyses treated sequencing depth as roughly uniform across donors. An analysis done earlier found most TCR beta V segments productive about 90% or about 30% of the time. TCR beta sequences reportedly predicted most subjects' HLA-A and HLA-B alleles accurately.

PCR employed 60 Vbeta and 13 Jbeta primers. Data came from immunoSEQ multiplex PCR; TCRdb stores just in-frame clones and leaves some out. The sample has about 60,000 clones; approximately 77% are singletons. As for the donors, each was a healthy bone marrow donor. Note on this clone: Its antigen is undetermined.

Germline V gene data show CDR1 as SGDLS and CDR2 as YYNGEE. Trimming at V came to 0 bases and at J to 7 bases, leaving 6 bases not matched to a gene. This CDR3 region has 16 residues. Sequencing was carried out using PBMCs. The TCR originated in a woman between 35 and 50 years old in good health and CMV-seropositive. This chain uses TRBV9 with TRBJ2-1; the match to TRBD2 covers 11 bases. The CDR3 DNA reads as TGTGCCAGCAGCGTAGACCCTAGCGGGGGGTTTAATGAGCAGTTCTTC. It translates to CASSVDPSGGFNEQFF.